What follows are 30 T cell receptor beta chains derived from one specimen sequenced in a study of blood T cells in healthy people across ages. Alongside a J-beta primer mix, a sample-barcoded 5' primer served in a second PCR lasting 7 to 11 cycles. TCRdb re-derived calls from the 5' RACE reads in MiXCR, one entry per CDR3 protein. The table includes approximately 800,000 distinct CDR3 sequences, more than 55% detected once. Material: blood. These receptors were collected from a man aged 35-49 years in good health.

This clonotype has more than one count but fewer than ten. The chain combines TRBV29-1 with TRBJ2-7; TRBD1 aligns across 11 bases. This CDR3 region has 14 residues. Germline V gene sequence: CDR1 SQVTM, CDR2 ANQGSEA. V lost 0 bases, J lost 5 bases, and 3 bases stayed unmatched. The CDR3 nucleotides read TGCAGCGTTGAAGATGGACAGGGGGCTGACGAGCAGTACTTC. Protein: CSVEDGQGADEQYF.

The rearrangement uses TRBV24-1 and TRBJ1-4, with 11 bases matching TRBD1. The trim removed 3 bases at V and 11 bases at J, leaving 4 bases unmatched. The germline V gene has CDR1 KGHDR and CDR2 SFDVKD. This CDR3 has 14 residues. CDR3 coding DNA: TGTGCCACCAGTGATCCCGGGACAGGGGGGAAACTGTTTTTT. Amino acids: CATSDPGTGGKLFF.

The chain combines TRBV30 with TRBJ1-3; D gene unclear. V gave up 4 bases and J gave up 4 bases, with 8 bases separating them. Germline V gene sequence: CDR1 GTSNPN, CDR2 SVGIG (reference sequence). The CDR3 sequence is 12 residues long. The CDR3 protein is CAWKALGNTIYF. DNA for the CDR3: TGTGCCTGGAAGGCCCTCGGAAACACCATATATTTT.

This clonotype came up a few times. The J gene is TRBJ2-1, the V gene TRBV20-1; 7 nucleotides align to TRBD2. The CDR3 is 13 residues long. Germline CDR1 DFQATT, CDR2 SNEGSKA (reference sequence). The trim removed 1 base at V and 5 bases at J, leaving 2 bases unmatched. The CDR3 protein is CSARGGRDNEQFF. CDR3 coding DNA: TGCAGTGCTAGAGGGGGGAGGGACAATGAGCAGTTCTTC.

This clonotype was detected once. In DNA, the CDR3 is TGTGCCAGCAGCCAATTCAGGGCCAACGCTGAAGCTTTCTTT. It yields the protein CASSQFRANAEAFF. This chain connects TRBV4-2 to TRBJ1-1; TRBD1 is a possible D gene (5 bases). Germline V gives CDR1 LGHNA, CDR2 YNFKEQ. CDR3 length: 14 residues. V lost 2 bases and J 6 bases, leaving 13 bases between the germline ends.

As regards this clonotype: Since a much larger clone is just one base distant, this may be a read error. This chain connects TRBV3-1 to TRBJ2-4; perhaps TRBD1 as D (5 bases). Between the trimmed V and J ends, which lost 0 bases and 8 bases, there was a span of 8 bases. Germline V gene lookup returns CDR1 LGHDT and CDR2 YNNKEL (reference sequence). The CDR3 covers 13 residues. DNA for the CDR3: TGTGCCAGCAGCCAAGACAGGGCAGACATTCAGTACTTC. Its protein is CASSQDRADIQYF. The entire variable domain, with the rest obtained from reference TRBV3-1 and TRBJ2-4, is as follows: DTAVSQTPKYLVTQMGNDKSIKCEQNLGHDTMYWYKQDSKKFLKIMFSYNNKELIINETVPNRFSPKSPDKAHLNLHINSLELGDSAVYFCASSQDRADIQYFGAGTRLSVL.

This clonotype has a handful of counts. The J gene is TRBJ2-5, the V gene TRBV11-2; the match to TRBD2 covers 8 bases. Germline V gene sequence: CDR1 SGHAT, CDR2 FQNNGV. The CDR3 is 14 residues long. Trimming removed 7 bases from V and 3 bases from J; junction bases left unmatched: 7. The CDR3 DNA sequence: TGTGCCAGCACGAGTGTACTAGCGGAAGAGACCCAGTACTTC. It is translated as CASTSVLAEETQYF.

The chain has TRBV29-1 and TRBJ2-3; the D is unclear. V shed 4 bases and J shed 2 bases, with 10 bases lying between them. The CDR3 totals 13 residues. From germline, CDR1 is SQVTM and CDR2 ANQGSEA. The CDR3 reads CSVVAENTDTQYF. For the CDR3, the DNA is TGCAGCGTTGTGGCAGAGAACACAGATACGCAGTATTTT.

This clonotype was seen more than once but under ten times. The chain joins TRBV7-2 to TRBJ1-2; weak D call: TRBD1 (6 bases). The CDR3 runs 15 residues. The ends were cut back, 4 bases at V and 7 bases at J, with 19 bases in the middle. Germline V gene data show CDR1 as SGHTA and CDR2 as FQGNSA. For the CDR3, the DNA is TGTGCCAGCAGCTCCCAGGGGCTCAGAGGGAGTGGCTACACCTTC. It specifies CASSSQGLRGSGYTF.

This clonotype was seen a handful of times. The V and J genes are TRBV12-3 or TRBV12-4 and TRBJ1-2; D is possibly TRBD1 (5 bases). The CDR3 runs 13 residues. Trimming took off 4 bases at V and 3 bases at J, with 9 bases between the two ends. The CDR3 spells CASSWDGDYGYTF. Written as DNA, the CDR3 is TGTGCCAGCAGTTGGGACGGAGACTATGGCTACACCTTC.

The CDR3 here is CASSSGGLYNEQYF. The CDR3 bases are TGTGCCAGCAGCTCCGGGGGGTTATACAATGAGCAGTACTTC. V usage is TRBV7-8 and J usage is TRBJ2-5, with TRBD2 matching 7 bases. The CDR3 extends over 14 amino acids. Per germline, CDR1 SGHVS and CDR2 FQNEAQ. V shed 4 bases, J shed 11 bases, and the junction held 13 bases outside the gene matches.

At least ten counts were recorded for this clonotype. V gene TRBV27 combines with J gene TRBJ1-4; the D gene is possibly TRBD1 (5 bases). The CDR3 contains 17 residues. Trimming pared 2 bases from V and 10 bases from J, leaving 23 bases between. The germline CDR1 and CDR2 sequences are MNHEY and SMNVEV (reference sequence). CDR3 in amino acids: CASSLIRQGLYRPKLFF. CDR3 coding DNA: TGTGCCAGCAGTTTAATCCGGCAGGGCCTGTACCGTCCAAAACTGTTTTTT.

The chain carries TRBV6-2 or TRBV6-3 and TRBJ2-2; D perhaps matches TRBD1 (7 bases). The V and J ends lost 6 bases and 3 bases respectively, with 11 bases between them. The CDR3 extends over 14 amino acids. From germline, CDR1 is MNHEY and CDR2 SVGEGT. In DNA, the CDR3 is TGTGCCAGCAGCACAGGGGAGGACACCGGGGAGCTGTTTTTT. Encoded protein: CASSTGEDTGELFF.

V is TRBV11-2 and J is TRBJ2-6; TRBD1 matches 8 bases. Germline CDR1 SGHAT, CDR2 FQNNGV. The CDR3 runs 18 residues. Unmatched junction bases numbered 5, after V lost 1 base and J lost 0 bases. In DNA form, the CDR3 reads TGTGCCAGCAGCTTAGGTACAGGGGGATTCTCTGGGGCCAACGTCCTGACTTTC. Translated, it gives CASSLGTGGFSGANVLTF.

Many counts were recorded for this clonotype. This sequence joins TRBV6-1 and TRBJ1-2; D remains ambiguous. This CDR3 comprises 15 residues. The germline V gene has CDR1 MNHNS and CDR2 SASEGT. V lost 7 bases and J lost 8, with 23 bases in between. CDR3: CASTQTTLATQGYTF. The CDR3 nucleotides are TGTGCCAGCACGCAGACTACCTTGGCAACTCAAGGCTACACCTTC.

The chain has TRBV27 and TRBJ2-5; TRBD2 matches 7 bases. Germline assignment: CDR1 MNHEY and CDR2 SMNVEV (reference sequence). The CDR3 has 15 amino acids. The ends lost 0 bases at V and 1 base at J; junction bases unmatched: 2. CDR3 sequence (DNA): TGTGCCAGCAGTTTATCGTCGGGAGGCCAAGAGACCCAGTACTTC. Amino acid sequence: CASSLSSGGQETQYF.

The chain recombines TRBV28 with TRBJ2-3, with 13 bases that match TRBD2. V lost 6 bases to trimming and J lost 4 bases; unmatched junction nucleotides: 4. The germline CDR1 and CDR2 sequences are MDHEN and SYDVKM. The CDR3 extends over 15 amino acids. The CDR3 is CASSGLAGAADTQYF. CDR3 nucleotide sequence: TGTGCCAGCAGCGGACTAGCGGGAGCAGCAGATACGCAGTATTTT.

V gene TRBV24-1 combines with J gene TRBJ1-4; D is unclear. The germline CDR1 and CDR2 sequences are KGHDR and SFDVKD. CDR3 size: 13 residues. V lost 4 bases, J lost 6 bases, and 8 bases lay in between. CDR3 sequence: CATSDLYDEKLFF. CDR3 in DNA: TGTGCCACCAGTGACCTATACGATGAAAAACTGTTTTTT.

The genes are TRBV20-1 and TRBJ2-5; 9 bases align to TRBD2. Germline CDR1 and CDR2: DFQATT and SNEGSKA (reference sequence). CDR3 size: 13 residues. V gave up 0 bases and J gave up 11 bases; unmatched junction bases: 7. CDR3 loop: CSARDSGRNEQYF. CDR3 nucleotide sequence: TGCAGTGCTAGAGATAGCGGGAGAAATGAGCAGTACTTC.

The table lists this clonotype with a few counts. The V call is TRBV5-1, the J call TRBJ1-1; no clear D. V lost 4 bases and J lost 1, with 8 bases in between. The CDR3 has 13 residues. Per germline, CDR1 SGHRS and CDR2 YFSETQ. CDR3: CASSEYTNTEAFF. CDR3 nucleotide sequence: TGCGCCAGCAGCGAATACACGAACACTGAAGCTTTCTTT. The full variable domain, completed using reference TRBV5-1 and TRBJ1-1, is KAGVTQTPRYLIKTRGQQVTLSCSPISGHRSVSWYQQTPGQGLQFLFEYFSETQRNKGNFPGRFSGRQFSNSRSEMNVSTLELGDSALYLCASSEYTNTEAFFGQGTRLTVV.

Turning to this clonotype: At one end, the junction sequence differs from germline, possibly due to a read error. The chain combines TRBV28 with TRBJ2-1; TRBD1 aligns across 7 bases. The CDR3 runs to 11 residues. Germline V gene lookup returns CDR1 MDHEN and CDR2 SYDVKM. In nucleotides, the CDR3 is TGTGCCGGCAGTTTAGACAGGGCTAAGTTCTTC. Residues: CAGSLDRAKFF.

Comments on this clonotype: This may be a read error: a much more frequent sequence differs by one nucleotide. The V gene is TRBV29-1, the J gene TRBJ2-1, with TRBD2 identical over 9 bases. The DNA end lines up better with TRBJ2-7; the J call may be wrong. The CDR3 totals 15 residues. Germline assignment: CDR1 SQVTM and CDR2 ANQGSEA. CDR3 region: CSVPRSGGSYNEQYF. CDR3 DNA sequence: TGCAGCGTTCCCCGAAGCGGGGGGTCCTACAATGAGCAGTACTTC.

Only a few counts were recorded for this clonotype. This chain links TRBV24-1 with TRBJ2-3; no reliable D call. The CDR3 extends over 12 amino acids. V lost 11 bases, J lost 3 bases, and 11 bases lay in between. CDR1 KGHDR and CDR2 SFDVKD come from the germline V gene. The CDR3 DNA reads TGTGCCAGAGACGGTCAAACAGATACGCAGTATTTT. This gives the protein CARDGQTDTQYF.

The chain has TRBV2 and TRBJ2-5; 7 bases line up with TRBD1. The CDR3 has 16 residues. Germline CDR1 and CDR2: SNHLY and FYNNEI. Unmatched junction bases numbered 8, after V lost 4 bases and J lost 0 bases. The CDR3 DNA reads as TGTGCCAGCAGTGCTAGACAGGGAACGTACCAAGAGACCCAGTACTTC. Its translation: CASSARQGTYQETQYF. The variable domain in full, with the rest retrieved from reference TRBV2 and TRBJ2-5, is EPEVTQTPSHQVTQMGQEVILRCVPISNHLYFYWYRQILGQKVEFLVSFYNNEISEKSEIFDDQFSVERPDGSNFTLKIRSTKLEDSAMYFCASSARQGTYQETQYFGPGTRLLVL.

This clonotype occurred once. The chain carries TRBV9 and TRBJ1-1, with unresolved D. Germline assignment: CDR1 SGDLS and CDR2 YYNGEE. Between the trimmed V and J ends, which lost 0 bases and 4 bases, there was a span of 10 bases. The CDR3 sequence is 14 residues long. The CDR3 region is CASSVGLGITEAFF. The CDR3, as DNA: TGTGCCAGCAGCGTAGGTCTGGGGATCACTGAAGCTTTCTTT. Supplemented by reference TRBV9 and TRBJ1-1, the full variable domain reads DSGVTQTPKHLITATGQRVTLRCSPRSGDLSVYWYQQSLDQGLQFLIQYYNGEERAKGNILERFSAQQFPDLHSELNLSSLELGDSALYFCASSVGLGITEAFFGQGTRLTVV.

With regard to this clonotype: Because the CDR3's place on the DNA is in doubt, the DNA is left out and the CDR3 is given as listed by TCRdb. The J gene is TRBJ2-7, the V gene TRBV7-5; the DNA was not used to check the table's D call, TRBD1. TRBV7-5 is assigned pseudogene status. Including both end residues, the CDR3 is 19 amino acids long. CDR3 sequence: CISVPEAQLGTALHYEQYF.

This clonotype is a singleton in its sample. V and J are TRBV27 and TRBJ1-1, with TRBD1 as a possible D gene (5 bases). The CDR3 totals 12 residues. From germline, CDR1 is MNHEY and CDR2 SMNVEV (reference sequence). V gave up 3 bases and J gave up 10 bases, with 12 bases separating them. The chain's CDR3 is CASSLISGPAFF. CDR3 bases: TGTGCCAGCAGTTTGATATCGGGGCCAGCTTTCTTT.

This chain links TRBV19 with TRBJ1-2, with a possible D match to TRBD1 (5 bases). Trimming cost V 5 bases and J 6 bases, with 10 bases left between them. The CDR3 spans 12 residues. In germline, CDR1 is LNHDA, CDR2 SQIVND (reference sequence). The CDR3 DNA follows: TGTGCCAGTAGTGCCCCAGGGCATGGCTACACCTTC. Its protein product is CASSAPGHGYTF.

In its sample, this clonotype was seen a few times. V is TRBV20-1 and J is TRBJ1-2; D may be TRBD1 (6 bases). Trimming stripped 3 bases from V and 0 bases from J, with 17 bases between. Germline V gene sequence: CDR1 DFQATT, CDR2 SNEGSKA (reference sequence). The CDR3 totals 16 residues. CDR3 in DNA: TGCAGTGCTAGCGGCCAGGGGCATCCTACTAACTATGGCTACACCTTC. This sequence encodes CSASGQGHPTNYGYTF.

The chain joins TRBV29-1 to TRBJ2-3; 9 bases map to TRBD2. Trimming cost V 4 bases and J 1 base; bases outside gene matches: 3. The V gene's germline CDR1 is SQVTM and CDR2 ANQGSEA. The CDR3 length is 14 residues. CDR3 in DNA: TGCAGCGTTGTCCCTAGCGGGGGCACAGATACGCAGTATTTT. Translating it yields CSVVPSGGTDTQYF.